This T cell receptor beta chain was identified during a study of shared clonotypes between healthy human individuals. CDR1 SNHLY and CDR2 FYNNEI come from the germline V gene. The trim removed 6 bases at V and 4 bases at J, leaving 6 bases unmatched. The CDR3 has 15 residues. Study-wide findings and caveats: Sorted-subset samples were not fully sequenced, rarefaction indicated. Few donors limited the genetic and exposure-history diversity represented. Shared across a few donors were around 5% of the naive CD4 clonotypes.

In the authors' workflow: Junction-only sequences produced by ImmunoSEQ had no quality scores, so filtering differed. Produced via immunoSEQ multiplex PCR; TCRdb's table is partial and in-frame only. V, J and clone size were drawn from that table, and D and trimming were deduced from the DNA. The data show about 700,000 clones, about 90% seen once. CD45RO negativity and positive selection for CCR7 defined naive CD8 cells, a population that excluded terminally differentiated effector memory CD45RA+ cells. This clone was seen a single time. Its antigen remains unidentified. Sequenced input: naive CD8+ T cells sorted from blood. The chain is built from TRBV2 and TRBJ2-1, with 10 bases lining up with TRBD2. This TCR was recovered from a man younger than 45 in good health. CDR3 DNA: TGTGCCAGCAGAGGGGGACTAGCGTCTTACAATGAGCAGTTCTTC. Amino acids: CASRGGLASYNEQFF.